This TCR beta chain derives from a study of blood T cell repertoires in COVID-19. Study at large: Donors in the United States, Italy and Spain gave samples during acute or convalescent COVID-19.

CDR1 MNHEY and CDR2 SVGAGI come from the germline V gene. The CDR3 covers 14 residues. Trimming removed 2 bases at V and 7 bases at J, with 9 bases between. In the authors' methods: Amplification of reference gene primers was used by the study to estimate nucleated cell counts. Measured with immunoSEQ multiplex PCR; TCRdb has only the in-frame clones, and not every one. D and trimming come from the DNA, and the V and J calls and clone size come from that table. The table includes around 620,000 clones, about nine tenths detected once. This clone was observed a handful of times. The sequencing sample was made of peripheral blood. This clonotype was sampled from a woman between 18 and 30 years old with acute or convalescent COVID-19. V and J are TRBV6-5 and TRBJ1-6; perhaps TRBD1 as D (6 bases). CDR3 coding DNA: TGTGCCAGCAGTTACGTGGACAGCAATTCACCCCTCCACTTT. This translates into CASSYVDSNSPLHF.